This entry lists 20 T cell receptor beta chains sequenced from one sample in a study of blood T cell repertoires in COVID-19. Libraries were prepared by immunoSEQ multiplex PCR; TCRdb keeps only in-frame clonotypes and omits some of them. The data contain about 250,000 clones, 90% of them singletons. The sequenced sample consisted of peripheral blood. These receptor sequences come from a woman aged 55-69 years with COVID-19, enrolled during active disease.

The chain recombines TRBV7-3 with TRBJ2-4; no clear D. Per the germline V gene, CDR1 is SGHTA and CDR2 is FQGTGA. The CDR3 runs 12 residues. The germline V and J ends were trimmed by 6 bases and 9 bases, with 12 bases remaining between them. The CDR3 DNA reads TGTGCCAGCAGTGGTGAGGCCGGCATTCAGTACTTC. Protein: CASSGEAGIQYF.

The chain recombines TRBV14 with TRBJ2-1; 11 bases are shared with TRBD2. CDR1 and CDR2 (germline): SGHDN, FVKESK. The CDR3 is 16 amino acids. The V and J ends lost 1 base and 6 bases, in that order; junction bases with no gene match: 5. The CDR3 loop is CASSQVSGGAGNEQFF. CDR3 DNA sequence: TGTGCCAGCAGCCAAGTTAGCGGGGGGGCTGGCAATGAGCAGTTCTTC.

This clone was counted only a few times. The rearrangement joins TRBV4-2 to TRBJ2-7; TRBD1 might be the D (5 bases). The CDR3 has 16 residues. Germline assignment: CDR1 LGHNA and CDR2 YNFKEQ. V gave up 0 bases and J gave up 0 bases, with 12 bases separating them. The CDR3 region has the DNA TGTGCCAGCAGCCAAGATCCTGGGGCCTACTCCTACGAGCAGTACTTC. Its protein product is CASSQDPGAYSYEQYF.

This clone has just one count. The chain has TRBV10-3 and TRBJ1-1; TRBD1 is a possible D gene (5 bases). The germline V gene has CDR1 ENHRY and CDR2 SYGVKD. This CDR3 spans 14 amino acids. The V end was cut by 7 bases, the J end by 8 bases, with 20 bases between. The CDR3, as DNA: TGTGCCATCACTGTAGACAGCCCGACGACAGAAGCTTTCTTT. Translation gives CAITVDSPTTEAFF.

The chain joins TRBV6-2 or TRBV6-3 to TRBJ1-1; no definite D call. The germline gives CDR1 MNHEY, CDR2 SVGEGT. The CDR3 length is 16 residues. V lost 2 bases and J 4 bases, leaving 17 bases between the germline ends. The CDR3 is CASSYDLRKGGTEAFF. The CDR3 DNA is TGTGCCAGCAGTTACGACCTTAGAAAGGGAGGCACTGAAGCTTTCTTT.

The chain recombines TRBV11-3 with TRBJ2-1, with 9 bases aligning to TRBD2. CDR3 length equals 15 residues. CDR1 is SGHNT and CDR2 is YENEEA in the germline V gene. J lost 5 bases, V lost 2 bases, and 4 bases had no gene match. CDR3 loop: CASSLWASGDNEQFF. Here the CDR3 DNA reads TGTGCCAGCAGCTTATGGGCTAGCGGGGACAATGAGCAGTTCTTC.

The chain links TRBV6-1 to TRBJ1-2, with D uncertain. The CDR3 is 14 residues long. Trimming took 3 bases from V and 4 from J, leaving 12 bases between them. The germline gives CDR1 MNHNS, CDR2 SASEGT. This CDR3 is CASSDKAWSYGYTF. CDR3 DNA: TGTGCCAGCAGTGACAAAGCTTGGAGCTATGGCTACACCTTC.

The chain employs TRBV2 and TRBJ1-5, with 8 bases identical to TRBD1. Per the germline V gene, CDR1 is SNHLY and CDR2 is FYNNEI. This CDR3 contains 15 residues. Germline trimming cut 6 bases from V and 9 bases from J; bases unmatched to any gene: 13. CDR3 sequence: CASSEDRVERGPQHF. As DNA, the CDR3 is TGTGCCAGCAGCGAGGACAGGGTGGAGAGGGGGCCCCAGCATTTT. The full variable domain, its missing parts supplied by reference TRBV2 and TRBJ1-5, is EPEVTQTPSHQVTQMGQEVILRCVPISNHLYFYWYRQILGQKVEFLVSFYNNEISEKSEIFDDQFSVERPDGSNFTLKIRSTKLEDSAMYFCASSEDRVERGPQHFGDGTRLSIL.

This rearrangement joins TRBV3-1 (or the pseudogene TRBV3-2) to TRBJ1-6, with D perhaps matching TRBD1 (5 bases). The V gene's germline CDR1 is LGHDT and CDR2 YNNKEL (reference sequence). The V gene lost 4 bases and the J gene lost 9 bases, with 13 bases spanning the gap. CDR3 length equals 14 residues. CDR3 sequence reads: CASSPYGDFSPLHF. The CDR3 nucleotides are TGTGCCAGCAGCCCCTATGGGGACTTTTCACCCCTCCACTTT.

The rearrangement uses TRBV4-2 and TRBJ1-2; 7 bases align to TRBD1. CDR3 size: 18 residues. Trimming removed 1 base from V and 4 bases from J; junction bases left unmatched: 15. Looked up from germline, CDR1 is LGHNA and CDR2 is YNFKEQ. The CDR3: CASSQVPRDSPQSYGYTF. The DNA of the CDR3 is TGTGCCAGCAGCCAAGTACCCAGGGACAGTCCCCAGAGCTATGGCTACACCTTC.

The chain carries TRBV10-3 and TRBJ2-1; 7 nucleotides match TRBD1. The germline CDR1 and CDR2 sequences are ENHRY and SYGVKD. The CDR3 is 14 residues long. Trimming at V came to 6 bases and at J to 7 bases, leaving 9 bases not matched to a gene. The CDR3 here is CAISETGARNEQFF. The DNA for the CDR3 is TGTGCCATCAGCGAAACAGGGGCGAGGAATGAGCAGTTCTTC.

As regards this clone: Other DNA sequences within the sample encode an identical CDR3. The chain employs TRBV2 and TRBJ1-5; D call uncertain. V dropped 11 bases and J dropped 3 bases, with 11 bases sitting between them. Germline CDR1 reads SNHLY; CDR2 reads FYNNEI. The length of the CDR3 is 12 residues. The CDR3 protein is CASRQANQPQHF. DNA for the CDR3: TGTGCCTCCAGGCAGGCCAATCAGCCCCAGCATTTT.

The chain links TRBV10-2 to TRBJ1-5, with TRBD1 as a possible D gene (6 bases). CDR1 is WSHSY, CDR2 SAAADI, per germline. V was pared by 5 bases and J by 4 bases, with 9 bases between. This CDR3 spans 13 amino acids. CDR3 nucleotides: TGCGCCAGCAGTCGGACAGAAAATCAGCCCCAGCATTTT. It translates to CASSRTENQPQHF.

The chain uses TRBV19 and TRBJ2-1; 12 bases align to TRBD1. After removal of 3 bases from V and 6 bases from J, the junction contained 6 bases not matched to a gene. The CDR3 runs to 16 residues. CDR1 and CDR2 (germline): LNHDA, SQIVND (reference sequence). CDR3 residues: CASSIPGTGGRNEQFF. CDR3 coding DNA: TGTGCCAGTAGTATTCCCGGGACAGGGGGCCGCAATGAGCAGTTCTTC.

V is TRBV3-1 (or the pseudogene TRBV3-2) and J is TRBJ2-4, with 8 bases matching TRBD2. Germline assignment: CDR1 LGHDT and CDR2 YNNKEL (reference sequence). V shed 4 bases and J 1 base; nucleotides not matched to a gene: 0. This CDR3 contains 14 residues. The CDR3 here is CASSRGGAKNIQYF. The CDR3 DNA is TGTGCCAGCAGCCGCGGGGGGGCCAAAAACATTCAGTACTTC.

The rearrangement joins TRBV7-7 to TRBJ2-1, with 9 positions matching TRBD1. This CDR3 is built from 15 residues. Germline lookup yields CDR1 SSHAT and CDR2 FNYEAQ (reference sequence). The junction had 8 bases not matched to a gene; V was cut back by 5 bases and J by 6 bases. CDR3 DNA sequence: TGTGCCAGCAGCCTAGGGACAGGGCCGTCCAATGAGCAGTTCTTC. Encoded protein: CASSLGTGPSNEQFF.

J is TRBJ2-3 and V is TRBV4-3; 14 bases are shared with TRBD2. V was clipped by 2 bases and J by 6 bases; unmatched bases: 22. The CDR3 totals 22 residues. Germline V CDR1 and CDR2: LGHNA, YSLEER. CDR3 sequence reads: CASSQYLPGLAGGGIAVDTQYF. The CDR3 DNA reads as TGCGCCAGCAGCCAATATCTACCCGGACTAGCGGGGGGTGGGATTGCGGTGGATACGCAGTATTTT.

The table lists this clone with a count of one. This rearrangement joins TRBV2 to TRBJ1-2; no clear D. The germline V gene has CDR1 SNHLY and CDR2 FYNNEI. V dropped 5 bases and J dropped 8 bases, with 12 bases sitting between them. This CDR3 contains 12 residues. The DNA for the CDR3 is TGTGCCAGCAGTACGGGGAATGGGGGCTACACCTTC. Amino acids: CASSTGNGGYTF.

This chain links TRBV19 with TRBJ1-1; D is possibly TRBD1 (5 bases). V was pared by 5 bases and J by 10 bases, with 20 bases between. Germline lookup yields CDR1 LNHDA and CDR2 SQIVND (reference sequence). The CDR3 runs 14 residues. CDR3 bases: TGTGCCAGTAGTCCTGGGTGGGGGGGAGAAGCAGCTTTCTTT. Residues: CASSPGWGGEAAFF.

The chain couples TRBV5-1 to TRBJ2-3; TRBD1 matches at 9 bases. The CDR3 spans 15 residues. The V gene end was trimmed by 4 bases and the J gene end by 6 bases; junction bases not matched to a gene: 9. Germline CDR1 is SGHRS and CDR2 is YFSETQ. CDR3 amino acids: CASSIPQGARDTQYF. As DNA, the CDR3 is TGCGCCAGCAGCATCCCACAGGGGGCAAGGGATACGCAGTATTTT. The variable domain in full, with the rest retrieved from reference TRBV5-1 and TRBJ2-3, is KAGVTQTPRYLIKTRGQQVTLSCSPISGHRSVSWYQQTPGQGLQFLFEYFSETQRNKGNFPGRFSGRQFSNSRSEMNVSTLELGDSALYLCASSIPQGARDTQYFGPGTRLTVL.